Following are 12 T cell receptor beta chains from one sample sequenced in a study of T cell responses to AZD1222 COVID-19 vaccine (dated by TCRdb to about 2021). The sample's time point label is to be understood as: about 28 days (+/-7) after the second vaccine dose. The library was made by the immunoSEQ multiplex PCR assay. TCRdb re-hosts the immuneACCESS table, in-frame sequences only. Its copies lack some clones; in the studies checked, an unresolved V gene accounts for under half of them, and the cause for the rest is not known. The sample table shows 140,000 to 150,000 clones, and around 84% are seen once. 5% to 5.5% of the sample is taken by the ten largest. The specimen comprised peripheral blood, sampled 28 days after the second AZD1222 dose. The receptors originated from an adult who received the AZD1222 COVID-19 vaccine.

The V call is TRBV5-8, the J call TRBJ1-5; D might be TRBD1 (6 bases). The germline V gene has CDR1 SGHTS and CDR2 YDEGEE. V shed 5 bases and J shed 0 bases, with 15 bases lying between them. The CDR3 consists of 16 residues. DNA for the CDR3: TGTGCCAGCAGATCGGGGGCGGGGTATAGCAATCAGCCCCAGCATTTT. Encoded protein: CASRSGAGYSNQPQHF.

This sequence joins TRBV11-3 and TRBJ2-3; D possibly corresponds to TRBD2 (5 bases). Germline values: CDR1 SGHNT, CDR2 YENEEA. Trimming removed 1 base from V and 2 bases from J, with 13 bases in between. This CDR3 has 16 residues. The CDR3 nucleotides are TGTGCCAGCAGCTTAGGCCTCGGCGGGCCCACAGATACGCAGTATTTT. This encodes CASSLGLGGPTDTQYF.

The chain combines TRBV5-4 with TRBJ1-2; a possible D gene is TRBD1 (6 bases). Germline loops: CDR1 SGHNT, CDR2 YYREEE (reference sequence). The CDR3 spans 15 residues. The V end was cut by 2 bases, the J end by 2 bases, with 13 bases between. In DNA, the CDR3 is TGTGCCAGCAGCTTCTCGTCCGGGACAAACTATGGCTACACCTTC. This translates into CASSFSSGTNYGYTF.

The chain has TRBV28 and TRBJ1-6; D is possibly TRBD1 (6 bases). Germline lookup yields CDR1 MDHEN and CDR2 SYDVKM. V lost 7 bases and J 9 bases, leaving 19 bases between the germline ends. The CDR3 length is 15 residues. As DNA, the CDR3 is TGTGCCAGCACCCTACCGGGACAAGGGAGTTCACCCCTCCACTTT. It yields the protein CASTLPGQGSSPLHF.

The chain has TRBV19 and TRBJ2-1; TRBD1 aligns across 7 bases. The CDR3 loop spans 16 amino acids. Germline CDR1 and CDR2: LNHDA and SQIVND (reference sequence). V was clipped by 7 bases and J by 7 bases; unmatched bases: 16. This chain's CDR3 is CASKALGQEGLNEQFF. In nucleotides, the CDR3 is TGTGCCAGTAAAGCACTTGGACAGGAAGGTTTAAATGAGCAGTTCTTC.

CDR3 in amino acids: CASTPGPGGTLYEQYF. DNA of the CDR3: TGTGCCAGCACCCCTGGGCCCGGGGGCACATTGTACGAGCAGTACTTC. The chain carries TRBV2 and TRBJ2-7; D is possibly TRBD1 or TRBD2 (6 bases each). V shed 7 bases and J shed 4 bases, with 23 bases lying between them. Germline loops: CDR1 SNHLY, CDR2 FYNNEI. This CDR3 region has 16 residues.

The V and J genes are TRBV5-4 and TRBJ1-1; TRBD1 agrees at 7 bases. CDR3 length: 15 amino acids. After removal of 4 bases from V and 2 bases from J, the junction contained 8 bases not matched to a gene. CDR1 and CDR2 from the germline V gene are SGHNT and YYREEE (reference sequence). Here the CDR3 DNA reads TGTGCCAGCAGCGTACAGGGGAGTACAAACACTGAAGCTTTCTTT. Protein: CASSVQGSTNTEAFF. Full variable domain (outside the CDR3, taken from reference TRBV5-4 and TRBJ1-1): ETGVTQSPTHLIKTRGQQVTLRCSSQSGHNTVSWYQQALGQGPQFIFQYYREEENGRGNFPPRFSGLQFPNYSSELNVNALELDDSALYLCASSVQGSTNTEAFFGQGTRLTVV.

The chain couples TRBV9 to TRBJ2-5; the match to TRBD2 covers 7 bases. The CDR3 has 15 residues. Germline loops: CDR1 SGDLS, CDR2 YYNGEE. With 0 bases clipped from V and 4 bases from J, the junction kept 6 bases outside the gene matches. CDR3 region: CASSVGDGRIETQYF. DNA of the CDR3: TGTGCCAGCAGCGTAGGGGACGGGAGGATAGAGACCCAGTACTTC.

This clone has more than one count but fewer than ten. The chain carries TRBV7-9 and TRBJ2-2; D is unclear. V lost 5 bases, J lost 2 bases, and 6 bases lay in between. CDR3 length: 13 residues. CDR1 is SEHNR and CDR2 is FQNEAQ in the germline V gene (reference sequence). The DNA for the CDR3 is TGTGCCAGCAGCCCGAAAAACACCGGGGAGCTGTTTTTT. Its protein is CASSPKNTGELFF.

This clone was detected only once. J is TRBJ1-1 and V is TRBV18; D not certain. CDR3 length equals 13 residues. Trimming stripped 9 bases from V and 2 bases from J, with 13 bases between. Germline assignment: CDR1 KGHSH and CDR2 LQKENI. The CDR3 region is CARPGGQNTEAFF. DNA for the CDR3: TGTGCCAGACCGGGAGGGCAAAACACTGAAGCTTTCTTT. The entire variable domain, with the rest obtained from reference TRBV18 and TRBJ1-1, is as follows: NAGVMQNPRHLVRRRGQEARLRCSPMKGHSHVYWYRQLPEEGLKFMVYLQKENIIDESGMPKERFSAEFPKEGPSILRIQQVVRGDSAAYFCARPGGQNTEAFFGQGTRLTVV.

V usage is TRBV5-1 and J usage is TRBJ1-4, with D perhaps matching TRBD1 (5 bases). V shed 3 bases and J shed 0 bases, with 15 bases lying between them. The length of the CDR3 is 17 residues. Germline V CDR1 and CDR2: SGHRS, YFSETQ. As DNA, the CDR3 is TGCGCCAGCAGCTCCGGGGGAGCCCGGTCAACTAATGAAAAACTGTTTTTT. It translates to CASSSGGARSTNEKLFF.

V is TRBV19 and J is TRBJ2-5; D is ambiguous. Trimming pared 4 bases from V and 5 bases from J, leaving 17 bases between. The CDR3 covers 15 residues. Germline CDR1 is LNHDA and CDR2 is SQIVND (reference sequence). This CDR3 reads CASSTGEVGAETQYF. The CDR3 DNA sequence: TGTGCCAGTAGTACCGGAGAGGTCGGAGCGGAGACCCAGTACTTC.